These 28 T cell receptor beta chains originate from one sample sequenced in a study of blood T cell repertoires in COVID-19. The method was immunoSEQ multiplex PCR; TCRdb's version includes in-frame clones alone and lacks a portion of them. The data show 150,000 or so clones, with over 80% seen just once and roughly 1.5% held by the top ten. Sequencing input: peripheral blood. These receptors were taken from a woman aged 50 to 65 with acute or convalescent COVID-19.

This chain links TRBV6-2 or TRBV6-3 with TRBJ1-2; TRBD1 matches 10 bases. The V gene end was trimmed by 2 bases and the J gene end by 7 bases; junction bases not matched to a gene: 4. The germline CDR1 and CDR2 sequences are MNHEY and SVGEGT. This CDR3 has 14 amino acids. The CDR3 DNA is TGTGCCAGCAGTTACGCGGGACAGGGGATTGGCTACACCTTC. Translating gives CASSYAGQGIGYTF.

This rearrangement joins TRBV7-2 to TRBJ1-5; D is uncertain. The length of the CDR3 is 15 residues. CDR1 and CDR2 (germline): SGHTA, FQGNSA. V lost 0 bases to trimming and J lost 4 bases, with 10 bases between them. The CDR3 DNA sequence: TGTGCCAGCAGCTTAGCTGCTGGGCTTAATCAGCCCCAGCATTTT. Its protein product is CASSLAAGLNQPQHF.

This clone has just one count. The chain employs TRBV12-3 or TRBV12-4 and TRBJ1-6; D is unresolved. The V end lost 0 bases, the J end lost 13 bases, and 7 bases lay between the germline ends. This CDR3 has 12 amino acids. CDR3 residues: CASSLASSPLHF. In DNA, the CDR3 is TGTGCCAGCAGTTTAGCATCGTCCCCCCTCCACTTT.

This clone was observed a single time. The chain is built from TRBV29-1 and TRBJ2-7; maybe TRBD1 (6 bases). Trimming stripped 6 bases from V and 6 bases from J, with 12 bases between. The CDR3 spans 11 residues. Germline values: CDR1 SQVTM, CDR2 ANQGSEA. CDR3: CSVARGGEQYF. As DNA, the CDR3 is TGCAGCGTCGCTCGAGGGGGCGAGCAGTACTTC.

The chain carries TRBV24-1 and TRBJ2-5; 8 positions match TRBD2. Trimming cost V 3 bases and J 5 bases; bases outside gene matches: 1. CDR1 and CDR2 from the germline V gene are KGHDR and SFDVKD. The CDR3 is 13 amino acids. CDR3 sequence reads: CATSDPGGETQYF. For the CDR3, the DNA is TGTGCCACCAGTGATCCGGGAGGGGAGACCCAGTACTTC.

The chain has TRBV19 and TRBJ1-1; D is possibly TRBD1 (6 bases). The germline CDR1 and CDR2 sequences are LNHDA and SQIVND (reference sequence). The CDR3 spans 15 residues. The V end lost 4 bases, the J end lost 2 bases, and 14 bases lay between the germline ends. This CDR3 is CASSRDILGNTEAFF. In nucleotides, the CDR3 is TGTGCCAGTAGTAGGGACATCCTGGGTAACACTGAAGCTTTCTTT.

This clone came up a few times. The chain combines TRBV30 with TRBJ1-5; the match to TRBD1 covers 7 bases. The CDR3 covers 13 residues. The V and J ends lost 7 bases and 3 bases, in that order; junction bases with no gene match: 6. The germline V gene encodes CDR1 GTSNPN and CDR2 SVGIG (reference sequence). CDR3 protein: CASTDRDNQPQHF. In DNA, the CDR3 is TGTGCCTCAACAGACAGGGACAATCAGCCCCAGCATTTT.

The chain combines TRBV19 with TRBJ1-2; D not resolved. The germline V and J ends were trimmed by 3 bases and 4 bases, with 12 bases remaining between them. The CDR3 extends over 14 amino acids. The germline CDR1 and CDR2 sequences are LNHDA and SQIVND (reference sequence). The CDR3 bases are TGTGCCAGTAGTATCCCTGGTGCAGTCTATGGCTACACCTTC. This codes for CASSIPGAVYGYTF.

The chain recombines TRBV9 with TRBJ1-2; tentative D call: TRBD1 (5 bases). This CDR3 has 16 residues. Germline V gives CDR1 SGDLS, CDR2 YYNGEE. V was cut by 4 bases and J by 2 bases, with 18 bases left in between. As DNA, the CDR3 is TGTGCCAGCAGCCCCCGAGGAACAGGAATGAACTATGGCTACACCTTC. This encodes CASSPRGTGMNYGYTF.

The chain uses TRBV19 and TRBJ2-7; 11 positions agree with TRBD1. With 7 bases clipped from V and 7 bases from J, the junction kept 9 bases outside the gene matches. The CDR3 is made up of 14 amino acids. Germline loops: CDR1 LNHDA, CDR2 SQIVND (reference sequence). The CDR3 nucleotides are TGTGCCAGTACCTCCGGACAGGGGGCCGGGGAGCAGTACTTC. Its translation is CASTSGQGAGEQYF.

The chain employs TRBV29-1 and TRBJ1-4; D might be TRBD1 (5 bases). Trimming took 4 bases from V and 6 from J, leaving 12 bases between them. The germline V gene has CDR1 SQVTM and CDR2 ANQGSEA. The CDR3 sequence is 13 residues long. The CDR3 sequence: CSVGQGLDEKLFF. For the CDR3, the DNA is TGCAGCGTTGGTCAGGGCTTAGATGAAAAACTGTTTTTT.

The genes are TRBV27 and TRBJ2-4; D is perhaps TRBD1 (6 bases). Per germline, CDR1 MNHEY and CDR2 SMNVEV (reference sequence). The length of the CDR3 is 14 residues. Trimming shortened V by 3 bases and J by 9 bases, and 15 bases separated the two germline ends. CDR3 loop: CASSLSGQWGIQYF. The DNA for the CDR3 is TGTGCCAGCAGTTTGTCCGGACAGTGGGGCATTCAGTACTTC.

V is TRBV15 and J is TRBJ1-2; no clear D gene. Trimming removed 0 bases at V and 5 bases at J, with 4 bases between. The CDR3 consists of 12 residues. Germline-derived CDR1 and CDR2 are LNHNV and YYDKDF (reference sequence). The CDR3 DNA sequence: TGTGCCACCAGCAGAGATATATATGGCTACACCTTC. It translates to CATSRDIYGYTF. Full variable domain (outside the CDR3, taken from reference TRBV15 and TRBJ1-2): DAMVIQNPRYQVTQFGKPVTLSCSQTLNHNVMYWYQQKSSQAPKLLFHYYDKDFNNEADTPDNFQSRRPNTSFCFLDIRSPGLGDTAMYLCATSRDIYGYTFGSGTRLTVV.

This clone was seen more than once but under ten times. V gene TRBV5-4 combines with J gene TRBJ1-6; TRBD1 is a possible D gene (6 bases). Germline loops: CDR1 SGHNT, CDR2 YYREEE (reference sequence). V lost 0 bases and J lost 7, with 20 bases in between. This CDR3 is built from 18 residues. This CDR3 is CASSLGPPRGQGNSPLHF. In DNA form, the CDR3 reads TGTGCCAGCAGCTTGGGACCCCCCAGGGGTCAGGGGAATTCACCCCTCCACTTT.

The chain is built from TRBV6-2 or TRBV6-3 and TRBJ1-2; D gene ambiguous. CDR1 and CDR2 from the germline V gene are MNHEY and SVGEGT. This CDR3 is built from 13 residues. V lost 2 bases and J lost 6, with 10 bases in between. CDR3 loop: CASSYREVDGYTF. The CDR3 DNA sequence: TGTGCCAGCAGTTACAGAGAGGTCGATGGCTACACCTTC.

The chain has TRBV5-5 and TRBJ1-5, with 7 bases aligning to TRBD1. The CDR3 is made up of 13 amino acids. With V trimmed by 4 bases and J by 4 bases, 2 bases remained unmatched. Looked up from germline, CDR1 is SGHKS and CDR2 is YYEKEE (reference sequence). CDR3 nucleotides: TGTGCCAGCAGCCTCAGGGGGAATCAGCCCCAGCATTTT. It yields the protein CASSLRGNQPQHF.

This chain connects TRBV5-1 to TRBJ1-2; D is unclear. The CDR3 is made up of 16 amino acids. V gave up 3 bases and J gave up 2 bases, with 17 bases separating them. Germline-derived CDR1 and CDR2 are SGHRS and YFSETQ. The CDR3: CASSWGGRRTNYGYTF. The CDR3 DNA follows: TGCGCCAGCAGCTGGGGTGGTCGGAGGACGAACTATGGCTACACCTTC.

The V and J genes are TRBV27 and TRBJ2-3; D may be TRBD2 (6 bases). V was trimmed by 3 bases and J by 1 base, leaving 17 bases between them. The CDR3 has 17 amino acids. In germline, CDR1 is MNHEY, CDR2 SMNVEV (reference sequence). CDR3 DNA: TGTGCCAGCAGTTTCCGGTTCGGGGGTCTGGGCACAGATACGCAGTATTTT. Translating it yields CASSFRFGGLGTDTQYF.

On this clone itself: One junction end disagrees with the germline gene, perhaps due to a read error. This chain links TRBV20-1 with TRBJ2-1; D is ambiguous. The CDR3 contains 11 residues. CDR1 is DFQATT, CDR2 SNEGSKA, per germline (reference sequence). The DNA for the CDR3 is TGCAGTGCTCCCTCCTATAATGAGCAGTTCTTC. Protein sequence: CSAPSYNEQFF.

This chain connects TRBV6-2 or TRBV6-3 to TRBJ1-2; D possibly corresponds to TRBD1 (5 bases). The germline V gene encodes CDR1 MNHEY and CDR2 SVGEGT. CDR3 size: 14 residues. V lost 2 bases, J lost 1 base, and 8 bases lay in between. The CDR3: CASSYHQGNYGYTF. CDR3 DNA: TGTGCCAGCAGTTACCACCAGGGTAACTATGGCTACACCTTC.

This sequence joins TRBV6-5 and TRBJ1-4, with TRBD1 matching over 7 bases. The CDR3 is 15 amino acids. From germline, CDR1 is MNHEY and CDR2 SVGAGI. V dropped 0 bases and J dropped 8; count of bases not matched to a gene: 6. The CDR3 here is CASSYSTGLDEKLFF. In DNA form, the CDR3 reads TGTGCCAGCAGTTACTCGACAGGGCTCGACGAAAAACTGTTTTTT.

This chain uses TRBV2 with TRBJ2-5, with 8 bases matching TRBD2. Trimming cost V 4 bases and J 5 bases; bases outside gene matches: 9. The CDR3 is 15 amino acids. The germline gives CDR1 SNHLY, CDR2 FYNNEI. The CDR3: CASSAQPTSEETQYF. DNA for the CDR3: TGTGCCAGCAGTGCCCAGCCGACTAGCGAGGAGACCCAGTACTTC.

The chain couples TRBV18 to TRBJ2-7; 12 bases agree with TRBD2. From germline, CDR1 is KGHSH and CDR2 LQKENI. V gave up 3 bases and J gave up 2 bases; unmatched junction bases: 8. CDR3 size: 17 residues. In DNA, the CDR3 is TGTGCCAGCTCACCCCTAGCGGGAGGGATGGTCACCTACGAGCAGTACTTC. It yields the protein CASSPLAGGMVTYEQYF.

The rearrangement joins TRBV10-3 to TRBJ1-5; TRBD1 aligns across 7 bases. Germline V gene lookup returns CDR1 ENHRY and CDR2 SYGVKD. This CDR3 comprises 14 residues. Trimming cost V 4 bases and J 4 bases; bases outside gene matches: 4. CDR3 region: CAISGQGMNQPQHF. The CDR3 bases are TGTGCCATCAGTGGACAGGGAATGAATCAGCCCCAGCATTTT.

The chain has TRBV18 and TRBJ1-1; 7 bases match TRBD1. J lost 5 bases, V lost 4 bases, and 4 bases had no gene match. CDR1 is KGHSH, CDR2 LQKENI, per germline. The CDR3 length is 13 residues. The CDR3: CASSRQGKTEAFF. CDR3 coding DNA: TGTGCCAGCTCACGACAGGGCAAAACTGAAGCTTTCTTT.

CDR3 nucleotides: TGTGCCAGCTCACCACCCGTTCCGGCCTACGAGCAGTACTTC. It encodes CASSPPVPAYEQYF. The chain carries TRBV18 and TRBJ2-7, with no clear D. This CDR3 is 14 amino acids long. Trimming removed 0 bases from V and 2 bases from J, with 8 bases in between. Germline V lookup: CDR1 KGHSH, CDR2 LQKENI.

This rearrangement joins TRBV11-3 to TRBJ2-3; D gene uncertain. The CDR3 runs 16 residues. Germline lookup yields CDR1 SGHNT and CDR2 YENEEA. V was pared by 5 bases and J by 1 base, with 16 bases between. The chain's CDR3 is CASSPGVGTRTDTQYF. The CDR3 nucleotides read TGTGCCAGCAGCCCGGGTGTGGGTACTCGCACAGATACGCAGTATTTT.

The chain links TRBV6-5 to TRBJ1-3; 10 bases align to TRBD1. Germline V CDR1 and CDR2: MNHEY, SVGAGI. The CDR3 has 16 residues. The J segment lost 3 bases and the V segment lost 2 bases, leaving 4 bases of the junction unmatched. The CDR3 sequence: CASSYTGTGVGNTIYF. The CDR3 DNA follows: TGTGCCAGCAGTTACACCGGGACAGGGGTTGGAAACACCATATATTTT.